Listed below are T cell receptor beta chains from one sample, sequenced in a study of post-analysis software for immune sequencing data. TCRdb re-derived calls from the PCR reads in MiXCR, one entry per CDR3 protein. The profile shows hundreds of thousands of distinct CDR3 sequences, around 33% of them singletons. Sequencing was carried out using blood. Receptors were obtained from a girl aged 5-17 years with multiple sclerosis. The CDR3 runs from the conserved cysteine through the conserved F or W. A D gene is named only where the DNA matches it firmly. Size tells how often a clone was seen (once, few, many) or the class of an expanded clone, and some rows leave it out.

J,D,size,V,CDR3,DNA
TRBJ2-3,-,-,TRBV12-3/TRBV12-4,CASRKTGDTQYF,TGTGCCAGCAGGAAGACCGGAGATACGCAGTATTTT
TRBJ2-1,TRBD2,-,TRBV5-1,CASRMALAVYEQFF,TGCGCCAGCAGGATGGCTCTAGCGGTGTATGAGCAGTTCTTC
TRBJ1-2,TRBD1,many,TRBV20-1,CSARDYTGVSYGYTF,TGCAGTGCTAGAGATTATACAGGGGTGAGCTATGGCTACACCTTC
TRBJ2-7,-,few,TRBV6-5,CASSYREEQYF,TGTGCCAGCAGTTACAGGGAGGAGCAGTACTTC
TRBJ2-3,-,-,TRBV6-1,CASIPQGSTDTQYF,TGTGCCAGCATCCCCCAAGGAAGCACAGACACGCAGTATTTT
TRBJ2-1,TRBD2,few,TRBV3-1,CASSQDTPAGGRSEQFF,TGTGCCAGCAGCCAAGATACCCCGGCGGGGGGTAGGAGTGAGCAGTTCTTC
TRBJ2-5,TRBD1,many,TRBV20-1,CSAGARGQRVETQYF,TGCAGTGCTGGGGCGAGGGGGCAACGGGTAGAGACCCAGTACTTC
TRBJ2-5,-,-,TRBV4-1,CASSQERRGQETQYF,TGCGCCAGCAGCCAAGAAAGGCGGGGTCAAGAGACCCAGTACTTC
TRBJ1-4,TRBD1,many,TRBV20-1,CSARESGTVNEKLFF,TGCAGTGCTAGAGAGAGCGGGACAGTTAATGAAAAACTGTTTTTT
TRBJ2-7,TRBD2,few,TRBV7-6,CASSSRLAGEGEQYF,TGTGCCAGCAGCTCCCGACTAGCGGGGGAAGGCGAGCAGTACTTC
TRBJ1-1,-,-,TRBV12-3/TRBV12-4,CASSFSHGTEAFF,TGTGCCAGCAGTTTTTCCCACGGCACTGAAGCTTTCTTT
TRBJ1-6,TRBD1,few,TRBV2,CASSTGGNSPLHF,TGTGCCAGCAGCACAGGGGGCAATTCACCCCTCCACTTT
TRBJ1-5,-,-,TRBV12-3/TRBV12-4,CASAYSHQPQHF,TGTGCCAGCGCCTATTCTCATCAGCCCCAGCATTTT
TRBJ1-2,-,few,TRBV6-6,CASSWTLPHYGYTF,TGTGCCAGCAGTTGGACGCTACCCCACTATGGCTACACCTTC
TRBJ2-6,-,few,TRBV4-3,CASSPAGSGANVLTF,TGCGCCAGCAGCCCCGCAGGTAGTGGGGCCAACGTCCTGACTTTC
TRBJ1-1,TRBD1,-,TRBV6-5,CATRPGQGWNTEAFF,TGTGCCACGAGACCAGGACAGGGTTGGAACACTGAAGCTTTCTTT
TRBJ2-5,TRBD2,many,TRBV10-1,CASSPTSGGETQYF,TGCGCCAGCAGTCCCACTAGCGGGGGAGAGACCCAGTACTTC
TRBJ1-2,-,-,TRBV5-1,CASSLEGPDGYTF,TGCGCCAGCAGCTTGGAAGGGCCAGATGGCTACACCTTC
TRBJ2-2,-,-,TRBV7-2,CASSPVTTGELFF,TGTGCCAGCAGCCCCGTGACCACCGGGGAGCTGTTTTTT
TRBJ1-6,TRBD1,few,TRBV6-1,CASRHRDRGVPAYNSPLHF,TGTGCCAGCAGACACCGGGACAGGGGTGTCCCAGCCTATAATTCACCCCTCCACTTT
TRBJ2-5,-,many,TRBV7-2,CASSPVRETQYF,TGTGCCAGCAGCCCCGTAAGGGAGACCCAGTACTTC
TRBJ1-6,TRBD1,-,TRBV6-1,CASSPTGVNSPLHF,TGTGCCAGCAGTCCCACAGGGGTAAATTCACCCCTCCACTTT
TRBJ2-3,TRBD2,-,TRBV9,CASTLRAGGTDTQYF,TGTGCCAGCACCCTACGGGCGGGGGGGACAGATACGCAGTATTTT
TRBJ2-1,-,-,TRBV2,CASSERPSPEQFF,TGTGCCAGCAGTGAACGTCCATCGCCTGAGCAGTTCTTC
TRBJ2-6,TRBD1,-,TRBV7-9,CASSSVAGGYSGANVLTF,TGTGCCAGCAGTTCAGTGGCAGGGGGTTATTCTGGGGCCAACGTCCTGACTTTC
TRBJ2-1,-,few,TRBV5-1,CASSSGTMSYNEQFF,TGCGCCAGCAGCTCCGGGACAATGTCCTACAATGAGCAGTTCTTC
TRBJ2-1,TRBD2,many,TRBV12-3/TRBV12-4,CASSRLAGGISSYNEQFF,TGTGCCAGCAGCCGACTAGCGGGGGGCATAAGCTCCTACAATGAGCAGTTCTTC
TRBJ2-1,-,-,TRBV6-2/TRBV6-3,CASSPRGPSSYNEQFF,TGTGCCAGCAGCCCCCGGGGGCCCAGCTCCTACAATGAGCAGTTCTTC
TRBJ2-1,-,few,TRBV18,CASSPPGTSYNEQFF,TGTGCCAGCTCACCTCCCGGGACATCTTACAATGAGCAGTTCTTC
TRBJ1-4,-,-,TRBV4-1,CASSHQYPTNEKLFF,TGCGCCAGCAGCCACCAGTACCCAACTAATGAAAAACTGTTTTTT
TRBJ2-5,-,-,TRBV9,CASSLTHQETQYF,TGTGCCAGCAGTCTCACTCACCAAGAGACCCAGTACTTC
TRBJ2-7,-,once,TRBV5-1,CASSLTRAGPVLGEQYF,TGCGCCAGCAGCTTGACGAGGGCCGGTCCGGTTCTCGGCGAGCAGTACTTC
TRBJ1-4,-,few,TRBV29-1,CSVAGRDEKLFF,TGCAGCGTTGCGGGGCGGGATGAAAAACTGTTTTTT
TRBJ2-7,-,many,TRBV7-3,CASSPTASSYEQYF,TGTGCCAGCAGCCCCACTGCGTCCTCCTACGAGCAGTACTTC
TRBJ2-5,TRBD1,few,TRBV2,CASSDRTGAETQYF,TGTGCCAGCAGCGACAGGACAGGGGCAGAGACCCAGTACTTC
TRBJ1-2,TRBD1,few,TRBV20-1,CSGGQSVNYGYTF,TGCAGTGGGGGACAGAGCGTTAACTATGGCTACACCTTC
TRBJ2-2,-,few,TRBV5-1,CASSFIKGEITGELFF,TGCGCCAGCAGCTTTATAAAGGGGGAGATCACCGGGGAGCTGTTTTTT
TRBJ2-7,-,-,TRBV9,CASSRNGGPPTGEQYF,TGTGCCAGCAGTCGAAACGGGGGCCCACCTACGGGCGAGCAGTACTTC
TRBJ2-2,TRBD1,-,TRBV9,CASSLRTGALNTGELFF,TGTGCCAGCAGCCTACGGACAGGGGCCCTGAACACCGGGGAGCTGTTTTTT
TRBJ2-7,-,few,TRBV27,CASSPRSRYEQYF,TGTGCCAGCAGTCCGCGATCACGCTACGAGCAGTACTTC
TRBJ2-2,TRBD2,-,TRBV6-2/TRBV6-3,CASSYDVGGVNTGELFF,TGTGCCAGCAGTTACGATGTGGGGGGGGTGAACACCGGGGAGCTGTTTTTT
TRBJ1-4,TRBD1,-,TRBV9,CASRPDRLNEKLFF,TGTGCCAGCAGACCGGACAGGTTAAATGAAAAACTGTTTTTT
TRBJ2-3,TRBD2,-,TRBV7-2,CASSLVAAGGTDTQYF,TGTGCCAGCAGCTTAGTGGCCGCGGGGGGCACAGATACGCAGTATTTT
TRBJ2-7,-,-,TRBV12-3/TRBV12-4,CASSPWDKGLGEQYF,TGTGCCAGCAGTCCGTGGGACAAGGGTTTGGGAGAGCAGTACTTC
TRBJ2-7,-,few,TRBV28,CASSNRGYYEQYF,TGTGCCAGCAGCAACCGGGGGTACTACGAGCAGTACTTC
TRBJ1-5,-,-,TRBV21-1,CASRTSGQGNQPQHF,TGTGCCAGCAGAACCTCGGGACAGGGGAATCAGCCCCAGCATTTT
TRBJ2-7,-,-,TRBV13,CASSLGHISGETRYF,TGTGCCAGCAGCTTAGGCCACATCAGCGGAGAGACCCGGTACTTC
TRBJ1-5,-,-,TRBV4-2,CASSQAAAFNQPQHF,TGTGCCAGCAGCCAAGCAGCAGCCTTCAATCAGCCCCAGCATTTT
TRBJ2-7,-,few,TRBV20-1,CSARLAGLGDEQYF,TGCAGTGCTAGATTGGCCGGGCTTGGGGACGAGCAGTACTTC
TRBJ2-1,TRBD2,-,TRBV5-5,CASSREEALQFF,TGTGCCAGCAGCCGGGAGGAGGCACTTCAGTTCTTC
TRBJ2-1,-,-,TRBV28,CASSPPPGASGDEQFF,TGTGCCAGCAGCCCGCCCCCCGGGGCGTCAGGAGATGAGCAGTTCTTC
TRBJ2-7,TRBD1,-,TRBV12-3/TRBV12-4,CASSLLSGGNEQYF,TGTGCCAGCAGCCTACTGTCAGGGGGCAACGAGCAGTACTTC